Below, one TCR beta chain is given with its context. The count of this clone is one. It has no known antigen specificity. Base quality data are lacking; no much larger clone is found one base away. The sample comes from a study of shared T cell receptors in the human thymus (dated by TCRdb to about 2021). Looking at the study overall: The study examined how the human thymus generates shared, self-reactive T-cell receptor alpha chains.

Library construction relied on the immunoSEQ multiplex PCR assay. As stored in TCRdb, this immuneACCESS dataset retains in-frame rearrangements with V and J assigned. A fraction of the clones does not appear; measured against another copy, unresolved V genes explain less than half of the discrepancy, and the remainder lacks a known reason. A total of roughly 710,000 clones appear in this sample, approximately 85% of them only once. Of the sample, under 0.012% falls within the top ten clones. V and J are truncated by 8 bases and 12 bases respectively, leaving an intervening sequence of 23 bases. Taken from cysteine to phenylalanine, the CDR3 has 14 residues. Only CDR3 DNA is held: 42 bases, read in frame from base 1. From the germline V gene, CDR1 is MNHNS and CDR2 is SASEGT. The data also belong to a second study, concerning human thymus T cells. As the second paper documents: Donors were immunologically healthy infants undergoing open corrective cardiac surgery for congenital heart defects in Finland. Thymus tissue was obtained as surgical resects removed during corrective cardiac surgery. Both the thymic and the peripheral blood repertoires appeared to show biased V and J gene segment usage. Highly overlapping thymic TCR repertoires among unrelated individuals were reported in the related research. The study used fewer than ten infant thymus samples plus four related peripheral blood samples to characterize TCR alpha and beta repertoires. Donor ages ranging from about 7 to 250 days were recorded, and about six male and a couple of female infants were included in the cohort. Thymocytes were released mechanically from tissue and stored at -70 °C as pellets of 10-30 million cells. Genomic DNA was extracted from frozen cell pellets with a QIAsymphony instrument. The immunoSEQ multiplex PCR assay was used to amplify the TCRB and TCRAD loci from a standardized amount of quality-controlled genomic DNA. The amplicons spanned the V(D)J region and were long enough to cover the CDR3 and allow V and J genes to be identified. Amplicon sequencing was performed on an Illumina platform through the commercial immunoSEQ service. Primer bias and sequencing errors were corrected as previously described, and TCRAD and TCRB definitions were based on the IMGT database. The repertoires were analysed using immunoSEQ Analyzer 3.0 and VDJTools for basic statistics, V/J segment usage, diversity estimates, rarefaction and pairwise overlap. Diversity was estimated using the Chao1, ChaoE, Efron-Thisted, Shannon and inverse Simpson indices, and was also estimated on datasets down-sampled to the size of the smallest sample. Repertoire overlap was determined by strict matching of CDR3 nucleotide sequence, V gene and J gene, and Jaccard-based multidimensional scaling clustering was applied. Thymus samples yielded on average about 810,000 unique TCRB clonotypes, compared with some 89,000 from blood samples.

In this chain, TRBV6-1 is recombined with TRBJ2-1; the D gene is perhaps TRBD2, on 6 matching bases. This receptor was taken from a girl less than two years old with a congenital heart defect. Donor details come from another sample of the same person, matched by shared clones. The specimen was thymocytes. The CDR3 region: CASGIRDFEYGQFF. The DNA is as follows: TGTGCCAGCGGGATCCGGGACTTCGAATACGGGCAGTTCTTC.